Given below is one TCR beta chain in context. This entry is derived from a study of blood T cell repertoires in COVID-19. Study summary: There were acute and convalescent COVID-19 samples, and they came from the United States, Italy and Spain. Sample material is recorded as cDNA or gDNA derived from T cells, B-cell-depleted T cells, or PBMCs.

Germline CDR1 reads SEHNR; CDR2 reads FQNEAQ (reference sequence). The germline V and J ends were trimmed by 5 bases and 0 bases, with 11 bases remaining between them. There are 15 residues in the CDR3. The authors' processing: The assay estimated nucleated cells by amplifying reference gene primers. TCRdb's table, derived via immunoSEQ multiplex PCR, lists solely in-frame clones and lacks some. D and trimming were read from the DNA, whereas the V and J calls and clone size are those reported in that table. The data hold about 64,000 clones, with about 93% observed a single time. This TCR was sampled from a woman aged 80 or older with active COVID-19. This chain joins TRBV7-9 and TRBJ1-5; D gene ambiguous. The sample was peripheral blood. CDR3 protein: CASSPSGNSNQPQHF. The CDR3 DNA reads as TGTGCCAGCAGCCCCTCCGGGAATAGCAATCAGCCCCAGCATTTT. The full variable domain, with the rest looked up from reference TRBV7-9 and TRBJ1-5, is DTGVSQNPRHKITKRGQNVTFRCDPISEHNRLYWYRQTLGQGPEFLTYFQNEAQLEKSRLLSDRFSAERPKGSFSTLEIQRTEQGDSAMYLCASSPSGNSNQPQHFGDGTRLSIL.